This record concerns one TCR beta chain sequence. The repertoire was sequenced with immunoSEQ multiplex PCR; TCRdb's copy has only in-frame clones and lacks some. The table has approximately 2.5 million clones, roughly 92% seen once. The sample comes from a study of shared clonotypes between healthy human individuals. J gave up 5 bases and V 1 base, and 9 bases lay outside the gene matches. Germline values: CDR1 SGHRS, CDR2 YFSETQ. The CDR3 is made up of 17 amino acids. The source of this sequence is a man aged 18 to 35 in good health. The rearrangement links TRBV5-1 to TRBJ2-3, with 11 bases fitting TRBD2. Sample: naive CD4+ T cells sorted from blood. As to subset: CD45RA+ positively selected. The CDR3 loop reads CASSLYSGGANKDTQYF. CDR3 sequence (DNA): TGCGCCAGCAGCTTGTATAGCGGGGGGGCTAACAAAGATACGCAGTATTTT.